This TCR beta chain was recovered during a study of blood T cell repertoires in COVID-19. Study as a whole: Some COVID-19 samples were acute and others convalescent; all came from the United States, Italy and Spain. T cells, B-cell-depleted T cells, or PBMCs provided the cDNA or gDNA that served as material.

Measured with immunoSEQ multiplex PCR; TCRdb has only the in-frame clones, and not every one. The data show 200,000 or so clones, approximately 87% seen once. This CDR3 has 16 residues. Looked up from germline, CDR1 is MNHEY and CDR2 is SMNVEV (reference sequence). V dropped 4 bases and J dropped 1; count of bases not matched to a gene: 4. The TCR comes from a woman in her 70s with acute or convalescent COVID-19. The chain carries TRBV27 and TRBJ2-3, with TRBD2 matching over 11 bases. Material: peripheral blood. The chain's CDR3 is CASSSLLAGGTDTQYF. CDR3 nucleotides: TGTGCCAGCAGTTCCCTACTAGCGGGAGGCACAGATACGCAGTATTTT.